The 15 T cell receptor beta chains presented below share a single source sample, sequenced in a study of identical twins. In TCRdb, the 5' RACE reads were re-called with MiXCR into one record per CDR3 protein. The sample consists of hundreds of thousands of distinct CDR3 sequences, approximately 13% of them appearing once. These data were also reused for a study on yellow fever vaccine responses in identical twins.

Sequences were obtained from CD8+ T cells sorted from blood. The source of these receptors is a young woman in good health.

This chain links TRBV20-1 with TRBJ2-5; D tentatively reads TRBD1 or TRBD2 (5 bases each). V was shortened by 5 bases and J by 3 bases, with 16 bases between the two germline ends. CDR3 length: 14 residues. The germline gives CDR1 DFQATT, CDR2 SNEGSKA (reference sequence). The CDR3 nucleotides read TGCAGTGCTCCACGAGGGGAACGCGAAGAGACCCAGTACTTC. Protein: CSAPRGEREETQYF.

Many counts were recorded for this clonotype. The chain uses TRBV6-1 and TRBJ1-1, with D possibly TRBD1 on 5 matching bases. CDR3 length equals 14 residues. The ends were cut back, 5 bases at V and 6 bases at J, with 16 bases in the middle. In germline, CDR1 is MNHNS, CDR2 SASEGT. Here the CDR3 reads CASSRMTDFPEAFF. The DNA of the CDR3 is TGTGCCAGCAGTCGGATGACAGATTTCCCTGAAGCTTTCTTT.

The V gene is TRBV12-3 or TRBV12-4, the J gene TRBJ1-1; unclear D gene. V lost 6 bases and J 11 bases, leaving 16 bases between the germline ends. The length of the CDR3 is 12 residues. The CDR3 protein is CASSPLPPDAFF. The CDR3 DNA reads TGTGCCAGCAGCCCGCTCCCACCGGATGCTTTCTTT.

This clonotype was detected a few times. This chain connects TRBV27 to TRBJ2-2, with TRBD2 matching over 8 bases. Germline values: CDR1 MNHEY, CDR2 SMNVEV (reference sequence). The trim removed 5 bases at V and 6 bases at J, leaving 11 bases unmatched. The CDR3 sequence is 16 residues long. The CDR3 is CASSPGGGIIAGELFF. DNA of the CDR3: TGTGCCAGCAGTCCGGGGGGGGGGATCATCGCCGGGGAGCTGTTTTTT.

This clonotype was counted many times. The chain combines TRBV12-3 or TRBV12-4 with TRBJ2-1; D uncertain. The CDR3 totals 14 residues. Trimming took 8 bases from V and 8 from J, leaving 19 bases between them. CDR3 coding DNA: TGTGCCAGCGCAGTTTGTAGTGGGGTGGATGAGCAGTTCTTC. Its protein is CASAVCSGVDEQFF.

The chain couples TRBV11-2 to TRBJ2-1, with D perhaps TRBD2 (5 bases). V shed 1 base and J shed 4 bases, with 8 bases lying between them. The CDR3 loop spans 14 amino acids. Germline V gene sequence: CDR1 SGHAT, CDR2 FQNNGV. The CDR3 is CASSLVSGYNEQFF. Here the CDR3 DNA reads TGTGCCAGCAGCTTAGTCTCGGGGTACAATGAGCAGTTCTTC.

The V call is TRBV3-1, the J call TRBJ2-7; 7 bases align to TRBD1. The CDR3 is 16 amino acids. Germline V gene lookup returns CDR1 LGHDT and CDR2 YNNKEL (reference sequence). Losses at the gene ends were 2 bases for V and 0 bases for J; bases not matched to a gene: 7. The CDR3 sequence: CASSQTDRESSYEQYF. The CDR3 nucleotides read TGTGCCAGCAGCCAAACAGACAGGGAAAGCTCCTACGAGCAGTACTTC.

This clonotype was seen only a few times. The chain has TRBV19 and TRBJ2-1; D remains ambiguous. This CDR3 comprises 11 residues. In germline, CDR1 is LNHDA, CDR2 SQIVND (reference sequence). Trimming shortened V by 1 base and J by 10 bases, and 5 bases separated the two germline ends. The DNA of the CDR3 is TGTGCCAGTAGTATAGCTGAGGAGCAGTTCTTC. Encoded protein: CASSIAEEQFF.

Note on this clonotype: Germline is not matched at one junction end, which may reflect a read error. The CDR3 loop is CASSLKGRQGAGSYNDQFF. As DNA, the CDR3 is TGTGCCAGCAGCTTAAAGGGGAGACAGGGGGCAGGCTCCTACAATGACCAGTTCTTC. V is TRBV11-1 and J is TRBJ2-1; 10 bases fit TRBD1. There are 19 residues in the CDR3. Germline CDR1 is SGHAT and CDR2 is FQDESV (reference sequence).

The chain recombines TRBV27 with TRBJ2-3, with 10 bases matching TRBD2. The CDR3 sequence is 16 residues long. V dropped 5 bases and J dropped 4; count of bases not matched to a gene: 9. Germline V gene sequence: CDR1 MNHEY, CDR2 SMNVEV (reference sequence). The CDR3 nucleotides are TGTGCCAGCAGTCCGGCAAGCGGGGGGGGCGCAGATACGCAGTATTTT. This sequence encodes CASSPASGGGADTQYF.

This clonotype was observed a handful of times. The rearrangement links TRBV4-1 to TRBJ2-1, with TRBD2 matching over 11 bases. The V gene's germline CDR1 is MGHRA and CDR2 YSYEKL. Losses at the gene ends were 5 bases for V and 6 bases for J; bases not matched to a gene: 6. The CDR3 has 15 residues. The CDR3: CASSLLAGELNEQFF. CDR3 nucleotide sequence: TGCGCCAGCAGCTTACTAGCGGGAGAGCTCAATGAGCAGTTCTTC.

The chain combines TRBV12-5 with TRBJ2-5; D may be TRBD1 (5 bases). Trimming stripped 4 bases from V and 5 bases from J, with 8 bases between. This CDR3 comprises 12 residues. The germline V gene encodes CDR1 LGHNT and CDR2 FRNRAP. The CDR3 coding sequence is TGTGCTAGTGGTTGGGGCAGGGAGACCCAGTACTTC. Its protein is CASGWGRETQYF.

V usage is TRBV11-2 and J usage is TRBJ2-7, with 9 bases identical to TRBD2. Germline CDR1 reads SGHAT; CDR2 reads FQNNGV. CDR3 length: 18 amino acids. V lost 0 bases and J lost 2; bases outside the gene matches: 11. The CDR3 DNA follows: TGTGCCAGCAGCTTAGATCCTTACCTAGCGGGATCGACCTACGAGCAGTACTTC. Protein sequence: CASSLDPYLAGSTYEQYF.

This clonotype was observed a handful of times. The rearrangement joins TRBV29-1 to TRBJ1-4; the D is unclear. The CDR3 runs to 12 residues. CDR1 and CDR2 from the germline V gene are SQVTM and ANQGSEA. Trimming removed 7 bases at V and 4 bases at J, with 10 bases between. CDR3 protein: CSALGSNEKLFF. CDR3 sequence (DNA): TGCAGCGCACTAGGGAGTAATGAAAAACTGTTTTTT.

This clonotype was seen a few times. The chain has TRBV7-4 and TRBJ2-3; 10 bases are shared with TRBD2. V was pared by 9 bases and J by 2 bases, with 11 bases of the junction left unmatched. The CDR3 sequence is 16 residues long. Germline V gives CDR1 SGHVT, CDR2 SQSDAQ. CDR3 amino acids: CASRKAGGQDTDTQYF. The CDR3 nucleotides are TGTGCCAGTCGGAAAGCGGGAGGGCAAGACACAGATACGCAGTATTTT. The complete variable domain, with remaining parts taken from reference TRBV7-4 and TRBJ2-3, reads GAGVSQSPRYKVAKRGRDVALRCDSISGHVTLYWYRQTLGQGSEVLTYSQSDAQRDKSGRPSGRFSAERPERSVSTLKIQRTEQGDSAVYLCASRKAGGQDTDTQYFGPGTRLTVL.